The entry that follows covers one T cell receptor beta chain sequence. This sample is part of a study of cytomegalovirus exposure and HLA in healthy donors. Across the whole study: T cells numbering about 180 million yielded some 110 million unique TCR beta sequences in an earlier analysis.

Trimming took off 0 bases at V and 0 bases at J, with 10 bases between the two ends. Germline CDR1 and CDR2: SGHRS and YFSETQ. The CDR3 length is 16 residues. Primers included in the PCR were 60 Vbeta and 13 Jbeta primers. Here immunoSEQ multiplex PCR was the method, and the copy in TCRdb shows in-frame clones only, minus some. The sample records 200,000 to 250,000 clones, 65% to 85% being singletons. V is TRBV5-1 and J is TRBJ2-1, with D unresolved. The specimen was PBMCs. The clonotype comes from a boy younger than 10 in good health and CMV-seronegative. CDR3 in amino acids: CASSLAGLDSYNEQFF. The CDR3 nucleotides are TGCGCCAGCAGCTTGGCAGGCCTTGACTCCTACAATGAGCAGTTCTTC.